This T cell receptor (beta chain) is drawn from a study of T cell repertoires in aging, cancer and after chemotherapy. This clonotype was counted only a few times. Its antigen is unknown. Study-level findings and limits: Untreated cancer patients had significantly lower blood TCR diversity than age-matched healthy donors. Loss of evenness, beyond lost richness, contributed to age-related TCR diversity decline in cancer patients.

CDR1 and CDR2 from the germline V gene are SGHNT and YYREEE (reference sequence). V lost 3 bases and J 6 bases, leaving 19 bases between the germline ends. The CDR3 is 15 amino acids. Amplification of TCR beta used genomic DNA extracted from peripheral blood. Rearranged V-D-J TRB sequences were amplified with a mixed TRB-A/B primer pool. MiXCR, run by TCRdb on the multiplex PCR reads, gives a single entry per CDR3 protein. The sample carries 4,000 to 4,500 distinct CDR3 sequences, 27% recorded once. The chain recombines TRBV5-4 with TRBJ2-7; TRBD1 or TRBD2 may be the D gene (7 bases each). This receptor was identified in a human donor with a blood cancer. The sample taken for sequencing was blood. The CDR3 DNA is TGTGCCAGCAGCTGGGGAGCAGGGGGGGTAAGCGAGCAGTACTTC. Translated: CASSWGAGGVSEQYF.